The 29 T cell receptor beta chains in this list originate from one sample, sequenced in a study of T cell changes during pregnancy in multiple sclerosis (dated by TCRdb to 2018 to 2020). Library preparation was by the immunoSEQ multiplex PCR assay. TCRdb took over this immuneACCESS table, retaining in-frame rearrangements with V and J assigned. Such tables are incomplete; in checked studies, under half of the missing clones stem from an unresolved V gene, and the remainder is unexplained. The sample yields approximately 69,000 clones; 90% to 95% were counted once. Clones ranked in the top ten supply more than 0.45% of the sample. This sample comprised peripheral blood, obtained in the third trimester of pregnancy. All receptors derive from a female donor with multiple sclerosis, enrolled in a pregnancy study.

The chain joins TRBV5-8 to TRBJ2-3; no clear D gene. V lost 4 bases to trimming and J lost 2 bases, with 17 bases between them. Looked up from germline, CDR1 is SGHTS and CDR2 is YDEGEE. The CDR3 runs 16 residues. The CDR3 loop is CASSEHGSPITDTQYF. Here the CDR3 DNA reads TGTGCCAGCAGCGAGCACGGTTCGCCTATCACAGATACGCAGTATTTT.

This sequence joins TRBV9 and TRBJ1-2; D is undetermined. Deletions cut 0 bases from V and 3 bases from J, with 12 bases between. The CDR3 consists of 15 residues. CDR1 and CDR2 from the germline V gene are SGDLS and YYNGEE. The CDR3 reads CASSVALGEDYGYTF. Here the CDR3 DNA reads TGTGCCAGCAGCGTAGCTCTGGGTGAGGACTATGGCTACACCTTC.

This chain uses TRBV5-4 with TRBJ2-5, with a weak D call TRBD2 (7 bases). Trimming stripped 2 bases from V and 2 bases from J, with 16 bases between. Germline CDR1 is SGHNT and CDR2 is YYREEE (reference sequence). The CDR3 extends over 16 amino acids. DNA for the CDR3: TGTGCCAGCAGCTTTGTGGGAGGGGGGGATCAAGAGACCCAGTACTTC. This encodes CASSFVGGGDQETQYF.

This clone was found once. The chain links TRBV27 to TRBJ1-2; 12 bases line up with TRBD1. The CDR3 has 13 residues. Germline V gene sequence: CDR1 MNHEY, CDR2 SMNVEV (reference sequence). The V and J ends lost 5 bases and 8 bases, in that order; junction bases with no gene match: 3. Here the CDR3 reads CASSGTGGGGYTF. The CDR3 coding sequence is TGTGCCAGCAGTGGGACAGGGGGCGGGGGCTACACCTTC.

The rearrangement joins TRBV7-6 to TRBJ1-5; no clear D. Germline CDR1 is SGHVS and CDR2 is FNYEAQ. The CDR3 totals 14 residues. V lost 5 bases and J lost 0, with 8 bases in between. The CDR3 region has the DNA TGTGCCAGCAGCCTTGACACTAGCAATCAGCCCCAGCATTTT. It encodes CASSLDTSNQPQHF.

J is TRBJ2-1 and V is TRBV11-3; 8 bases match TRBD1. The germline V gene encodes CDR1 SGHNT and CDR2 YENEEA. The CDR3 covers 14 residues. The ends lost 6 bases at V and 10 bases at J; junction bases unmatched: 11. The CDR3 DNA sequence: TGTGCCAGCAGAACCCCGGGACAGGTCACGGAGCAGTTCTTC. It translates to CASRTPGQVTEQFF.

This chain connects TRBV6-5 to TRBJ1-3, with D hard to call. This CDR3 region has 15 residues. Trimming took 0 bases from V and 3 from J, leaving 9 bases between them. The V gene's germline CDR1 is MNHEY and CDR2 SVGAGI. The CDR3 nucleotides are TGTGCCAGCAGTTACTCCCAGGATGATGGAAACACCATATATTTT. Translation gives CASSYSQDDGNTIYF.

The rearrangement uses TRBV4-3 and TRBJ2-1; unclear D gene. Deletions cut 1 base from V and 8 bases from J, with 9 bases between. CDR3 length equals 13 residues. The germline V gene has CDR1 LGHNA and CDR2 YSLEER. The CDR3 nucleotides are TGCGCCAGCAGCCAAGGAAAGTGGCATGAGCAGTTCTTC. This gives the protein CASSQGKWHEQFF.

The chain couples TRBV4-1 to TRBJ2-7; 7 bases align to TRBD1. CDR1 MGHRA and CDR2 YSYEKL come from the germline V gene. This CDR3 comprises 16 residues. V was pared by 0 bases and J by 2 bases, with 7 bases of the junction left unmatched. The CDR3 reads CASSQDSRGLTYEQYF. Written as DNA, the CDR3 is TGCGCCAGCAGCCAAGATTCCAGGGGGTTGACCTACGAGCAGTACTTC.

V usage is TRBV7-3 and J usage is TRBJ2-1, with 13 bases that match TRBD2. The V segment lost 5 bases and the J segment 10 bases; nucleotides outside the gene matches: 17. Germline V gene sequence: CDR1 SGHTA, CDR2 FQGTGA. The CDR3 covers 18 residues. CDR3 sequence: CASSPQKLAGGNQGEQFF. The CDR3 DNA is TGTGCCAGCAGCCCTCAAAAACTAGCGGGGGGGAATCAAGGCGAGCAGTTCTTC.

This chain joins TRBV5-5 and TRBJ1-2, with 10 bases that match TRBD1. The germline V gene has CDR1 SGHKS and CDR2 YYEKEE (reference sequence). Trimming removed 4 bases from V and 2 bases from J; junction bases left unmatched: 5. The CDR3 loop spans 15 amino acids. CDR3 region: CASSRGQGRNYGYTF. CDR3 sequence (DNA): TGTGCCAGCAGCAGGGGACAGGGGAGGAACTATGGCTACACCTTC.

CDR3 sequence: CASRRGGQGAEAFF. For the CDR3, the DNA is TGTGCCAGCAGACGGGGGGGGCAGGGTGCCGAAGCTTTCTTT. This chain joins TRBV6-1 and TRBJ1-1; possibly TRBD1 for D (6 bases). The germline gives CDR1 MNHNS, CDR2 SASEGT. This CDR3 is 14 amino acids long. Trimming removed 6 bases at V and 8 bases at J, with 19 bases between.

The CDR3: CASSAGTGYQETQYF. In DNA, the CDR3 is TGTGCCAGCAGCGCCGGGACAGGCTACCAAGAGACCCAGTACTTC. The chain has TRBV9 and TRBJ2-5; TRBD1 aligns across 8 bases. The V gene end was trimmed by 3 bases and the J gene end by 0 bases; junction bases not matched to a gene: 4. CDR3 length equals 15 residues. Germline V gene sequence: CDR1 SGDLS, CDR2 YYNGEE.

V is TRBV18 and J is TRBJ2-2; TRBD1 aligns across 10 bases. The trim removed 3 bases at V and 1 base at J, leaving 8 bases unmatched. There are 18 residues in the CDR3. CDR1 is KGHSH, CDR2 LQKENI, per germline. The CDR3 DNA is TGTGCCAGCTCACCCCGACAGGGGGCGAGTCGGAACACCGGGGAGCTGTTTTTT. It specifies CASSPRQGASRNTGELFF.

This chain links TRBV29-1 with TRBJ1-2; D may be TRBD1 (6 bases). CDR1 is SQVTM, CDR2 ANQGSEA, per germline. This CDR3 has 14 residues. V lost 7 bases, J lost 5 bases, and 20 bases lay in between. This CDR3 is CSARTPDREYGYTF. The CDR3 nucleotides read TGCAGCGCCCGAACTCCGGACAGAGAGTATGGCTACACCTTC.

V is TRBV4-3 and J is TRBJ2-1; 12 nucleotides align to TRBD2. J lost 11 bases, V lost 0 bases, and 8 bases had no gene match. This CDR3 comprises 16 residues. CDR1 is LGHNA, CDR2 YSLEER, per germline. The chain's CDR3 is CASSQDLAGGDVKQFF. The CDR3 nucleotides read TGCGCCAGCAGCCAAGACCTAGCGGGGGGGGACGTTAAGCAGTTCTTC.

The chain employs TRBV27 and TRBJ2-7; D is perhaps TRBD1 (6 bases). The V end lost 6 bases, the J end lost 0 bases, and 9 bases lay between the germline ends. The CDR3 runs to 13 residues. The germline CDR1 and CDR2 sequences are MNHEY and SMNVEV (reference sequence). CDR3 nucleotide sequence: TGTGCCAGCAGACAGACAGGCTCCTACGAGCAGTACTTC. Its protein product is CASRQTGSYEQYF.

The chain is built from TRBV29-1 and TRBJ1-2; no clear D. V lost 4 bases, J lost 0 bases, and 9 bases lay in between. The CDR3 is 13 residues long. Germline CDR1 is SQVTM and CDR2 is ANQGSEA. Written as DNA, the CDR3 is TGCAGCGTTGCTCCAGGCCCTAACTATGGCTACACCTTC. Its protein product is CSVAPGPNYGYTF.

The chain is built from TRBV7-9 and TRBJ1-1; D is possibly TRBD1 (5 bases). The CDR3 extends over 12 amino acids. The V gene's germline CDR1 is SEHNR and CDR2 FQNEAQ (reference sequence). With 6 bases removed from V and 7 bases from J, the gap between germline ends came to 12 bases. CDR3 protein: CASRSGPSEAFF. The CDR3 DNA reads TGTGCCAGCAGGTCAGGGCCCAGTGAAGCTTTCTTT.

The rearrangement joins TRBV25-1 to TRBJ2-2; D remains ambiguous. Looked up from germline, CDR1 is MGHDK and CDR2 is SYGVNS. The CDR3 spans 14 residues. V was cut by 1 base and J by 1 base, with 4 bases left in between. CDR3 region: CASSEFRNTGELFF. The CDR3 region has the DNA TGTGCCAGCAGTGAATTTCGGAACACCGGGGAGCTGTTTTTT.

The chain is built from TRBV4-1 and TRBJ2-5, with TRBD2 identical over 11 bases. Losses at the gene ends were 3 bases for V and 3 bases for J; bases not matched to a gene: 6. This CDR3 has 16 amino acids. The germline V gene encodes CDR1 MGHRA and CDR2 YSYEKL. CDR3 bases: TGCGCCAGCAGCCATCCCTTAGCGGGGGGGAAAGAGACCCAGTACTTC. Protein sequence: CASSHPLAGGKETQYF.

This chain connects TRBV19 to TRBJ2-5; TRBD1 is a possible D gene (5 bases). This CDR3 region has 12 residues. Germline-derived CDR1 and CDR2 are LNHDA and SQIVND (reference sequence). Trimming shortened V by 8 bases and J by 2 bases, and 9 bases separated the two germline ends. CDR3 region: CASGDRQETQYF. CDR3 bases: TGTGCCAGTGGCGACAGACAAGAGACCCAGTACTTC.

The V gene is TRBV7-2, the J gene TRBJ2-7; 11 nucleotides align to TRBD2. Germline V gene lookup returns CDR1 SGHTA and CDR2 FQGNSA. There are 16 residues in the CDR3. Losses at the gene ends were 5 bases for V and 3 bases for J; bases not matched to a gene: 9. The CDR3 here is CASSPSGGSPFYEQYF. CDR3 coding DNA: TGTGCCAGCAGCCCTAGCGGGGGGTCCCCTTTCTACGAGCAGTACTTC.

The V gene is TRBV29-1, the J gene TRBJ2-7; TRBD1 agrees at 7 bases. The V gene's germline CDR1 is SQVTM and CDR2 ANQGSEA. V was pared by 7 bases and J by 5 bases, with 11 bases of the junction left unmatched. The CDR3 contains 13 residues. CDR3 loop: CSASTGSQHEQYF. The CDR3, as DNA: TGCAGCGCGTCGACAGGGAGTCAGCACGAGCAGTACTTC.

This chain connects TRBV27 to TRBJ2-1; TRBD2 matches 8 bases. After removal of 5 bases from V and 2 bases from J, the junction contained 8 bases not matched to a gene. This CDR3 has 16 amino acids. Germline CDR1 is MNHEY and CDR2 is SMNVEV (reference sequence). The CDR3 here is CASSDPVGGAYNEQFF. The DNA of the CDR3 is TGTGCCAGCAGTGACCCGGTCGGGGGGGCCTACAATGAGCAGTTCTTC.

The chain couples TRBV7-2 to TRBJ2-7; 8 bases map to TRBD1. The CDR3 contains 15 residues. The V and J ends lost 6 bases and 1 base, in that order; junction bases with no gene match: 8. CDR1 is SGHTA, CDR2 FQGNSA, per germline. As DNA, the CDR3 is TGTGCCAGCAGTCCCCGCAGGGGGCTATCCTACGAGCAGTACTTC. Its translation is CASSPRRGLSYEQYF.

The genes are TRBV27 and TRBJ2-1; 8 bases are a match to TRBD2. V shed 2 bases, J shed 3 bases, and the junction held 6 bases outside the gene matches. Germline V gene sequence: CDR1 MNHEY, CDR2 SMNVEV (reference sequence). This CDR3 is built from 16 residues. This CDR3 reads CASSLGGLAGYNEQFF. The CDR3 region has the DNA TGTGCCAGCAGTTTAGGTGGGCTAGCGGGCTACAATGAGCAGTTCTTC.

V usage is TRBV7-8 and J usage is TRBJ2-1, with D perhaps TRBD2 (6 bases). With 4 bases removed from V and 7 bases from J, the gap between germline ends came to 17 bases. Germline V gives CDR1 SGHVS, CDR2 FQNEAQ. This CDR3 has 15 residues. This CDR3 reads CASSSAEGSFNEQFF. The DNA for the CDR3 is TGTGCCAGCAGCTCAGCGGAGGGCAGCTTTAATGAGCAGTTCTTC.

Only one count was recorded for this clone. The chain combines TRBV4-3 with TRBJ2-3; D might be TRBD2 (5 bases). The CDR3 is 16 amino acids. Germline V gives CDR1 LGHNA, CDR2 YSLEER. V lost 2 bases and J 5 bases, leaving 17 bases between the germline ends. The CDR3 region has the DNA TGCGCCAGCAGCCAACACGCTAGCCCCAAAAGAGATACGCAGTATTTT. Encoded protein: CASSQHASPKRDTQYF.